The next 20 T cell receptor beta chains were all read from a single sample in a study of blood T cell repertoires in COVID-19. TCRdb's table, derived via immunoSEQ multiplex PCR, lists solely in-frame clones and lacks some. Among 270,000 or so clones, roughly 89% were seen once, and the ten largest hold 11%. Sequenced: peripheral blood. The source is a woman aged 25-40 years with COVID-19, enrolled during active disease.

The chain employs TRBV5-1 and TRBJ2-1; 8 nucleotides line up with TRBD1. Germline loops: CDR1 SGHRS, CDR2 YFSETQ. CDR3 length: 14 amino acids. J was trimmed by 7 bases and V by 5 bases; bases with no gene match: 8. CDR3 nucleotides: TGCGCCAGCAGTTCCCCAGGGGGCCTGAATGAGCAGTTCTTC. This sequence encodes CASSSPGGLNEQFF.

J is TRBJ2-1 and V is TRBV7-9; perhaps TRBD2 as D (6 bases). The CDR3 covers 16 residues. The germline gives CDR1 SEHNR, CDR2 FQNEAQ (reference sequence). V was pared by 5 bases and J by 2 bases, with 16 bases between. This chain's CDR3 is CASSPFGGRTYNEQFF. The CDR3 nucleotides are TGTGCCAGCAGCCCGTTCGGGGGACGGACCTACAATGAGCAGTTCTTC.

CDR3 protein: CASSEALTGEQETQYF. CDR3 nucleotides: TGTGCCAGCAGTGAAGCGTTAACAGGGGAGCAAGAGACCCAGTACTTC. This rearrangement joins TRBV2 to TRBJ2-5; 7 bases are shared with TRBD1. Germline lookup yields CDR1 SNHLY and CDR2 FYNNEI. There are 16 residues in the CDR3. Trimming at V came to 0 bases and at J to 2 bases, leaving 6 bases not matched to a gene.

V is TRBV6-6 and J is TRBJ2-7, with 12 nucleotides matching TRBD1. Germline CDR1 is MNHNY and CDR2 is SVGAGI (reference sequence). This CDR3 is 14 amino acids long. V shed 8 bases, J shed 0 bases, and the junction held 2 bases outside the gene matches. The CDR3 reads CASRDRGPSYEQYF. For the CDR3, the DNA is TGTGCCAGCCGGGACAGGGGGCCCTCCTACGAGCAGTACTTC.

This clone was observed once. V is TRBV4-1 and J is TRBJ2-4; D possibly corresponds to TRBD1 (6 bases). Germline CDR1 MGHRA, CDR2 YSYEKL. The V and J ends lost 1 base and 0 bases respectively, with 13 bases between them. This CDR3 contains 17 residues. The DNA of the CDR3 is TGCGCCAGCAGCCAAGCCTCGGCAGGGGCAGCCAAAAACATTCAGTACTTC. It codes for CASSQASAGAAKNIQYF.

This clone was detected a few times. The V call is TRBV11-1, the J call TRBJ1-4; no clear D. Deletions cut 2 bases from V and 7 bases from J, with 5 bases between. This CDR3 is built from 12 residues. Germline V gene lookup returns CDR1 SGHAT and CDR2 FQDESV (reference sequence). CDR3 nucleotides: TGTGCCAGCAGCTTAATCGGTGAAAAACTGTTTTTT. Amino acids: CASSLIGEKLFF.

The CDR3 sequence: CASEVNSGNTIYF. CDR3 DNA: TGTGCCAGCGAGGTTAACTCTGGAAACACCATATATTTT. This chain uses TRBV2 with TRBJ1-3; D gene uncertain. In germline, CDR1 is SNHLY, CDR2 FYNNEI. Trimming shortened V by 8 bases and J by 0 bases, and 8 bases separated the two germline ends. There are 13 residues in the CDR3.

This chain joins TRBV11-1 and TRBJ1-1; D unclear. The CDR3 loop spans 15 amino acids. The ends were cut back, 6 bases at V and 1 base at J, with 15 bases in the middle. CDR1 and CDR2 from the germline V gene are SGHAT and FQDESV (reference sequence). This CDR3 reads CASSLTTMRNTEAFF. The CDR3, as DNA: TGTGCCAGCAGTCTTACTACTATGCGGAACACTGAAGCTTTCTTT.

This chain links TRBV3-1 (or the pseudogene TRBV3-2) with TRBJ1-6, with D perhaps TRBD1 (5 bases). The CDR3 covers 14 residues. CDR1 and CDR2 (germline): LGHDT, YNNKEL (reference sequence). Trimming pared 3 bases from V and 10 bases from J, leaving 13 bases between. The CDR3 protein is CASSHGGDDSPLHF. The CDR3, as DNA: TGTGCCAGCAGCCATGGAGGGGATGACTCACCCCTCCACTTT.

V and J are TRBV5-1 and TRBJ1-1, with unresolved D. Trimming cost V 4 bases and J 1 base, with 17 bases left between them. The germline V gene has CDR1 SGHRS and CDR2 YFSETQ. The CDR3 has 16 amino acids. This CDR3 reads CASSKWFDTQNTEAFF. The CDR3 nucleotides read TGCGCCAGCAGCAAATGGTTTGACACCCAGAACACTGAAGCTTTCTTT.

The chain carries TRBV12-3 or TRBV12-4 and TRBJ1-5; the D gene is possibly TRBD1 (6 bases). Trimming left V 6 bases short and J 5 bases short, with 11 bases between. CDR3 length equals 13 residues. The CDR3 protein is CASRWSGDQPQHF. Written as DNA, the CDR3 is TGTGCCAGCAGATGGTCAGGGGATCAGCCCCAGCATTTT.

CDR3 sequence: CASSLPLDTQYF. CDR3 nucleotide sequence: TGTGCCAGCAGCCTCCCCCTGGATACGCAGTATTTT. This chain connects TRBV28 to TRBJ2-3; D is unresolved. Trimming took 6 bases from V and 6 from J, leaving 10 bases between them. The CDR3 runs 12 residues. Looked up from germline, CDR1 is MDHEN and CDR2 is SYDVKM.

J is TRBJ2-7 and V is TRBV5-6; 7 bases map to TRBD1. The V gene's germline CDR1 is SGHDT and CDR2 YYEEEE. The CDR3 is 14 amino acids. V shed 3 bases and J 2 bases; nucleotides not matched to a gene: 5. The CDR3 spells CASSWDRGAYEQYF. The CDR3 coding sequence is TGTGCCAGCAGCTGGGACAGAGGAGCCTACGAGCAGTACTTC.

The chain couples TRBV7-9 to TRBJ2-1; tentative D call: TRBD1 (5 bases). This CDR3 comprises 12 residues. Germline lookup yields CDR1 SEHNR and CDR2 FQNEAQ (reference sequence). The V end was cut by 5 bases, the J end by 9 bases, with 11 bases between. The CDR3 DNA sequence: TGTGCCAGCAGCCCGGGCCAGGGTGAGCAGTTCTTC. Protein product: CASSPGQGEQFF.

CDR3 DNA sequence: TGTGCCAGCAGCCAACCCGGGGGTTACACTGAAGCTTTCTTT. Translated: CASSQPGGYTEAFF. The gene calls are TRBV3-1 (or the pseudogene TRBV3-2) and TRBJ1-1; tentative D call: TRBD1 (5 bases). In germline, CDR1 is LGHDT, CDR2 YNNKEL (reference sequence). The CDR3 sequence is 14 residues long. V lost 2 bases, J lost 3 bases, and 10 bases lay in between.

This clone came up a few times. This sequence joins TRBV27 and TRBJ1-1, with 10 bases fitting TRBD1. The CDR3 contains 15 residues. V was clipped by 5 bases and J by 5 bases; unmatched bases: 8. Germline-derived CDR1 and CDR2 are MNHEY and SMNVEV (reference sequence). Written as DNA, the CDR3 is TGTGCCAGCAGTACTATGGGACAGGGGATAACTGAAGCTTTCTTT. Residues: CASSTMGQGITEAFF.

The gene calls are TRBV20-1 and TRBJ1-1; D possibly corresponds to TRBD1 (6 bases). Trimming pared 3 bases from V and 5 bases from J, leaving 19 bases between. CDR3 length equals 15 residues. Germline CDR1 is DFQATT and CDR2 is SNEGSKA (reference sequence). For the CDR3, the DNA is TGCAGTGCTAGTTCCGCGGGTCGGCAGGGGACTGAAGCTTTCTTT. Protein product: CSASSAGRQGTEAFF.

The table lists this clone with a few counts. CDR3 sequence reads: CASGLRAGVVEQFF. CDR3 coding DNA: TGTGCTAGTGGTTTGAGGGCGGGGGTGGTTGAGCAGTTCTTC. The chain is built from TRBV12-5 and TRBJ2-1; 7 positions agree with TRBD2. The CDR3 has 14 amino acids. Germline lookup yields CDR1 LGHNT and CDR2 FRNRAP. J gave up 9 bases and V 2 bases, and 7 bases lay outside the gene matches.

This clone was observed a few times. V usage is TRBV2 and J usage is TRBJ2-5; D is perhaps TRBD2 (6 bases). V dropped 4 bases and J dropped 2 bases, with 11 bases sitting between them. Looked up from germline, CDR1 is SNHLY and CDR2 is FYNNEI. The CDR3 has 14 amino acids. Here the CDR3 reads CASSVRLVQETQYF. CDR3 in DNA: TGTGCCAGCAGTGTTAGACTAGTTCAAGAGACCCAGTACTTC.

V usage is TRBV28 and J usage is TRBJ2-1, with 13 positions matching TRBD2. The germline CDR1 and CDR2 sequences are MDHEN and SYDVKM. This CDR3 spans 14 amino acids. V gave up 0 bases and J gave up 16 bases; unmatched junction bases: 6. Written as DNA, the CDR3 is TGTGCCAGCAGTTTATGGGGACTAGCGGGGATCGGATTCTTC. The encoded protein is CASSLWGLAGIGFF.